This TCR beta chain comes out of a study of beta chain features in type 1 diabetes. The CDR3 spans 15 residues. With 6 bases clipped from V and 5 bases from J, the junction kept 12 bases outside the gene matches. Germline assignment: CDR1 SEHNR and CDR2 FQNEAQ (reference sequence). General study points: Type 1 diabetes patients had VDJ junctions that carried fewer insertions and more deletions.

Details on this clone: As yet, its antigen is unknown.

Expressed TCRB transcripts were sequenced because the entire RNA isolate underwent reverse transcription. This table comes from immunoSEQ multiplex PCR, and its TCRdb copy is limited to in-frame clones, with some not included. The profile shows some 63,000 clones, approximately 59% of them singletons. The source of this sequence is a woman under 30 in good health. Sequencing was done on a sample of Tregs from blood. V is TRBV7-9 and J is TRBJ1-1; 7 bases are shared with TRBD1. The CDR3 loop reads CASRSPGGGMTEAFF. The CDR3 bases are TGTGCCAGCAGGTCACCAGGGGGTGGTATGACTGAAGCTTTCTTT.